This T cell receptor beta chain was captured by sequencing in a study of T cell responses to AZD1222 COVID-19 vaccine. Per germline, CDR1 SGHNT and CDR2 YYREEE (reference sequence). V was trimmed by 2 bases and J by 4 bases, leaving 9 bases between them. The CDR3 runs 14 residues. Only in-frame clones appear in the TCRdb table, and some are missing; sequencing was by immunoSEQ multiplex PCR. The sample gives some 120,000 clones, more than 75% of which show up once; 7.5% is in the top ten. This clone was counted once. The antigen remains undetermined. Overall study results and limits: Across spike, vaccine-associated CD4 TCRs were found, dominant at 160-218 and 743-854. The study found Spike-specific TCR breadth and depth rose after two AZD1222 doses. White British donors predominated, females outnumbered males, and clonal diversity was possibly underestimated.

The clonotype originates from an adult in good health. J is TRBJ2-2 and V is TRBV5-4; D is possibly TRBD2 (7 bases). The material sequenced was peripheral blood, taken on day 0 of AZD1222 vaccination. The CDR3 region is CASSFAGATGELFF. DNA of the CDR3: TGTGCCAGCAGCTTCGCGGGGGCCACCGGGGAGCTGTTTTTT.